This T cell receptor beta chain comes out of a study of radiotherapy plus CTLA-4 blockade in lung cancer. Study at large: Objective responses emerged in under 20% of patients, and around 31% attained disease control. Study-wide points: Tumor-origin TCR clones grew in blood after radiotherapy plus ipilimumab. Interferon-beta and early blood T cell clone dynamics reportedly predicted response best.

For this clone: Its antigen is unidentified.

The method was immunoSEQ multiplex PCR; TCRdb's version includes in-frame clones alone and lacks a portion of them. The sample includes about 46,000 clones, about 76% of them seen just once. Chemo-refractory metastatic non-small-cell lung cancer patients were treated with focal radiation plus CTLA-4 blockade with ipilimumab. Trimming took off 0 bases at V and 6 bases at J, with 4 bases between the two ends. The CDR3 length is 11 residues. The sample consisted of peripheral blood, taken from a patient treated with radiotherapy plus ipilimumab. The TCR sequence derives from a human donor with non-small cell lung cancer who had a complete response to radiotherapy plus ipilimumab. The rearrangement uses TRBV5-3 and TRBJ2-7; D is undetermined. TRBV5-3 is recorded as an ORF, its role being uncertain. The CDR3, as DNA: TGTGCCAGAAGCTTGGCCGGCGAGCAGTACTTC. This sequence encodes CARSLAGEQYF.